The text below deals with one T cell receptor (beta chain). V shed 3 bases, J shed 0 bases, and the junction held 4 bases outside the gene matches. CDR3 length: 17 amino acids. From germline, CDR1 is WNHNN and CDR2 SYGVQD (reference sequence). This record comes from a study of blood T cell repertoires in COVID-19. On the study more broadly: Whether acute or convalescent, the COVID-19 samples came from the United States, Italy and Spain. Sources were T cells, B-cell-depleted T cells, or PBMCs; the material itself was cDNA or gDNA.

The protocol was immunoSEQ multiplex PCR, while the TCRdb copy is restricted to in-frame clones and leaves out a portion. Of more than 100,000 clones in the sample, over 80% were seen once. Sequencing was performed on peripheral blood. The gene calls are TRBV10-1 and TRBJ2-3; the match to TRBD2 covers 12 bases. The TCR originated in a woman in her 70s with acute or convalescent COVID-19. The CDR3 spells CASSELAGGISTDTQYF. The DNA for the CDR3 is TGCGCCAGCAGTGAACTAGCGGGGGGAATCAGCACAGATACGCAGTATTTT.